A single sample gave rise to the 16 T cell receptor beta chains below, sequenced in a study of blood T cell repertoires in COVID-19. Measured with immunoSEQ multiplex PCR; TCRdb has only the in-frame clones, and not every one. The table includes under 300,000 clones, nearly 85% detected once. Sequenced material: peripheral blood. These receptors were collected from a human donor in a cohort sampled during active COVID-19.

This chain joins TRBV7-2 and TRBJ1-3, with a tentative D call TRBD1 (5 bases). CDR1 is SGHTA and CDR2 is FQGNSA in the germline V gene. Trimming took off 2 bases at V and 7 bases at J, with 9 bases between the two ends. The length of the CDR3 is 13 residues. The CDR3 DNA reads as TGTGCCAGCAGCTTAAACAGGCAGAACACCATATATTTT. Protein sequence: CASSLNRQNTIYF.

The rearrangement uses TRBV7-2 and TRBJ1-4, with D tentatively TRBD1 (5 bases). The V end was cut by 5 bases, the J end by 0 bases, with 7 bases between. The CDR3 has 14 amino acids. CDR1 is SGHTA and CDR2 is FQGNSA in the germline V gene. The CDR3 DNA follows: TGTGCCAGCAGCCTACAGGCAACTAATGAAAAACTGTTTTTT. It yields the protein CASSLQATNEKLFF.

The chain links TRBV10-2 to TRBJ1-1, with TRBD1 identical over 8 bases. J was trimmed by 1 base and V by 2 bases; bases with no gene match: 0. The germline CDR1 and CDR2 sequences are WSHSY and SAAADI. The CDR3 runs 14 residues. This chain's CDR3 is CASSETGGNTEAFF. In DNA, the CDR3 is TGCGCCAGCAGTGAGACAGGGGGGAACACTGAAGCTTTCTTT.

This chain connects TRBV18 to TRBJ1-2, with 10 bases aligning to TRBD1. The CDR3 is 13 amino acids. Germline CDR1 and CDR2: KGHSH and LQKENI. Unmatched junction bases numbered 2, after V lost 4 bases and J lost 6 bases. The CDR3 DNA reads as TGTGCCAGCTCACGAGGGACAGGGGATGGCTACACCTTC. This codes for CASSRGTGDGYTF.

V and J are TRBV19 and TRBJ1-5; D remains ambiguous. Per the germline V gene, CDR1 is LNHDA and CDR2 is SQIVND (reference sequence). This CDR3 spans 14 amino acids. Trimming removed 3 bases from V and 6 bases from J, with 12 bases in between. The CDR3 spells CASSIPLSGQPQHF. CDR3 coding DNA: TGTGCCAGTAGTATCCCCCTGTCGGGTCAGCCCCAGCATTTT.

The rearrangement uses TRBV10-3 and TRBJ2-3; the D gene is possibly TRBD1 (6 bases). Germline CDR1 is ENHRY and CDR2 is SYGVKD. The CDR3 contains 14 residues. V was cut by 6 bases and J by 2 bases, with 12 bases left in between. The CDR3 loop reads CAISSGHPTDTQYF. The CDR3 region has the DNA TGTGCCATCAGCTCGGGACACCCCACAGATACGCAGTATTTT.

This clone has a single count. The chain has TRBV7-3 and TRBJ1-2; 8 nucleotides align to TRBD1. With 5 bases clipped from V and 7 bases from J, the junction kept 9 bases outside the gene matches. The CDR3 extends over 14 amino acids. Germline CDR1 SGHTA, CDR2 FQGTGA. The CDR3 nucleotides read TGTGCCAGCAGCACCACAGGGGGGGAGGCTGGCTACACCTTC. Its translation is CASSTTGGEAGYTF.

This chain links TRBV5-1 with TRBJ2-3; TRBD2 aligns across 9 bases. Germline trimming cut 3 bases from V and 0 bases from J; bases unmatched to any gene: 14. The germline gives CDR1 SGHRS, CDR2 YFSETQ. The CDR3 spans 19 residues. The CDR3 nucleotides read TGCGCCAGCAGCTCTCCCCCAGCGGGGGGCCCGCCTAGCACAGATACGCAGTATTTT. Protein sequence: CASSSPPAGGPPSTDTQYF. Full variable domain (outside the CDR3, taken from reference TRBV5-1 and TRBJ2-3): KAGVTQTPRYLIKTRGQQVTLSCSPISGHRSVSWYQQTPGQGLQFLFEYFSETQRNKGNFPGRFSGRQFSNSRSEMNVSTLELGDSALYLCASSSPPAGGPPSTDTQYFGPGTRLTVL.

This clone was picked up many times. The chain has TRBV28 and TRBJ2-2; TRBD2 agrees at 11 bases. Germline CDR1 is MDHEN and CDR2 is SYDVKM. Trimming cost V 0 bases and J 6 bases; bases outside gene matches: 6. The CDR3 covers 17 residues. The DNA of the CDR3 is TGTGCCAGCAGTTTATGGCGGCTAGCGGGAGGCCCCGGGGAGCTGTTTTTT. Protein sequence: CASSLWRLAGGPGELFF. The full variable domain, rest sourced from reference TRBV28 and TRBJ2-2, is DVKVTQSSRYLVKRTGEKVFLECVQDMDHENMFWYRQDPGLGLRLIYFSYDVKMKEKGDIPEGYSVSREKKERFSLILESASTNQTSMYLCASSLWRLAGGPGELFFGEGSRLTVL.

V and J are TRBV2 and TRBJ1-2; 12 nucleotides align to TRBD1. With 6 bases clipped from V and 7 bases from J, the junction kept 3 bases outside the gene matches. This CDR3 has 13 amino acids. Germline-derived CDR1 and CDR2 are SNHLY and FYNNEI. The CDR3 bases are TGTGCCAGCAGCGGGACAGGGGGCACTGGCTACACCTTC. It yields the protein CASSGTGGTGYTF.

The gene calls are TRBV25-1 and TRBJ1-2; tentative D call: TRBD1 (6 bases). Trimming took off 5 bases at V and 0 bases at J, with 19 bases between the two ends. CDR1 is MGHDK and CDR2 is SYGVNS in the germline V gene. The CDR3 sequence is 17 residues long. In DNA form, the CDR3 reads TGTGCCAGCAGTCCTTCAACAGGGCAGGGAGCTAACTATGGCTACACCTTC. Its protein is CASSPSTGQGANYGYTF.

The genes are TRBV19 and TRBJ2-7, with TRBD1 matching 7 bases. This CDR3 region has 12 residues. Germline V gene sequence: CDR1 LNHDA, CDR2 SQIVND (reference sequence). J was trimmed by 7 bases and V by 5 bases; bases with no gene match: 5. CDR3 sequence reads: CASSLTGREQYF. The CDR3 DNA sequence: TGTGCCAGTAGTTTGACAGGGCGGGAGCAGTACTTC.

The V call is TRBV24-1, the J call TRBJ2-1, with 8 bases fitting TRBD2. This CDR3 contains 14 residues. V lost 8 bases, J lost 1 base, and 3 bases stayed unmatched. Germline loops: CDR1 KGHDR, CDR2 SFDVKD. The DNA of the CDR3 is TGTGCCACCAAGAGCGGGGGTTCCTACAATGAGCAGTTCTTC. This translates into CATKSGGSYNEQFF.

The V gene is TRBV12-3 or TRBV12-4, the J gene TRBJ1-2, with 7 nucleotides matching TRBD1. CDR3 length: 13 residues. Unmatched junction bases numbered 9, after V lost 6 bases and J lost 8 bases. Here the CDR3 reads CASRPQGDGGYTF. Here the CDR3 DNA reads TGTGCCAGCAGGCCTCAGGGGGACGGGGGCTACACCTTC.

The chain recombines TRBV11-2 with TRBJ1-6; the D gene is possibly TRBD1 (5 bases). The CDR3 extends over 14 amino acids. Germline CDR1 and CDR2: SGHAT and FQNNGV. V was shortened by 0 bases and J by 13 bases, with 13 bases between the two germline ends. CDR3 coding DNA: TGTGCCAGCAGCTTAGAGGGGCCCGTTTTCCCCCTCCACTTT. Translation gives CASSLEGPVFPLHF.

The rearrangement joins TRBV5-1 to TRBJ2-1, with 8 bases matching TRBD2. Germline V gene sequence: CDR1 SGHRS, CDR2 YFSETQ. The CDR3 is 16 residues long. V trimming: 7 bases; J trimming: 9 bases; junction bases outside the gene matches: 18. This CDR3 is CASSPRKQRENVEQFF. DNA of the CDR3: TGCGCCAGCTCCCCACGAAAGCAGCGGGAGAACGTTGAGCAGTTCTTC.